This entry lists 30 T cell receptor beta chains sequenced from one sample in a study of blood T cell repertoires in COVID-19. Only in-frame clones appear in the TCRdb table, and some are missing; sequencing was by immunoSEQ multiplex PCR. The sample has 250,000 to 300,000 clones; about 85% are singletons. The sample taken for sequencing was PBMCs or T cells enriched from blood (not recorded which). The source is a woman aged 50 to 60 who had been exposed to COVID-19.

The gene calls are TRBV29-1 and TRBJ1-2, with D tentatively TRBD1 (5 bases). V dropped 3 bases and J dropped 8 bases, with 13 bases sitting between them. CDR1 and CDR2 from the germline V gene are SQVTM and ANQGSEA. The CDR3 consists of 12 residues. The CDR3 reads CSVEGGSRGYTF. CDR3 DNA: TGCAGCGTTGAGGGGGGATCTCGAGGCTACACCTTC.

The rearrangement uses TRBV18 and TRBJ1-3; 8 nucleotides line up with TRBD1. This CDR3 contains 15 residues. Germline CDR1 is KGHSH and CDR2 is LQKENI. V shed 3 bases, J shed 3 bases, and the junction held 4 bases outside the gene matches. The CDR3 nucleotides are TGTGCCAGCTCACCTCCTGGACAGGGTGGAAACACCATATATTTT. Encoded protein: CASSPPGQGGNTIYF.

The chain links TRBV4-3 to TRBJ2-5; TRBD2 matches at 8 bases. With V trimmed by 5 bases and J by 4 bases, 18 bases remained unmatched. The germline CDR1 and CDR2 sequences are LGHNA and YSLEER. The CDR3 consists of 18 residues. CDR3 sequence reads: CASSASGGRGARGETQYF. Written as DNA, the CDR3 is TGCGCCAGCAGCGCTTCAGGAGGGCGGGGGGCGAGGGGAGAGACCCAGTACTTC.

V is TRBV5-6 and J is TRBJ2-5, with D perhaps matching TRBD2 (5 bases). V lost 0 bases and J 5 bases, leaving 14 bases between the germline ends. Germline V gene lookup returns CDR1 SGHDT and CDR2 YYEEEE. CDR3 size: 15 residues. This CDR3 is CASSLVLNRGETQYF. CDR3 in DNA: TGTGCCAGCAGCTTGGTTCTAAACAGAGGGGAGACCCAGTACTTC.

The V call is TRBV15, the J call TRBJ2-3, with TRBD2 identical over 9 bases. The CDR3 contains 13 residues. CDR1 LNHNV and CDR2 YYDKDF come from the germline V gene (reference sequence). The ends lost 2 bases at V and 10 bases at J; junction bases unmatched: 4. CDR3 DNA: TGTGCCACCAGCAGATTTCGACTAGCGGCGCAGTATTTT. Residues: CATSRFRLAAQYF.

The rearrangement uses TRBV5-1 and TRBJ2-5, with TRBD2 identical over 9 bases. Trimming cost V 5 bases and J 7 bases; bases outside gene matches: 12. This CDR3 has 15 amino acids. Germline loops: CDR1 SGHRS, CDR2 YFSETQ. The CDR3 nucleotides read TGCGCCAGCAGGTCGTCTAGCGGGGATCTGGGGACCCAGTACTTC. Translating it yields CASRSSSGDLGTQYF.

The rearrangement joins TRBV28 to TRBJ1-3; D is uncertain. The CDR3 runs 15 residues. The germline CDR1 and CDR2 sequences are MDHEN and SYDVKM. V was trimmed by 2 bases and J by 6 bases, leaving 14 bases between them. As DNA, the CDR3 is TGTGCCAGCAGTTTAGGAGGGCCCGTCCCAAACACCATATATTTT. Its protein product is CASSLGGPVPNTIYF. Combining the CDR3 with reference TRBV28 and TRBJ1-3 gives the whole variable domain DVKVTQSSRYLVKRTGEKVFLECVQDMDHENMFWYRQDPGLGLRLIYFSYDVKMKEKGDIPEGYSVSREKKERFSLILESASTNQTSMYLCASSLGGPVPNTIYFGEGSWLTVV.

The chain couples TRBV30 to TRBJ1-2; the match to TRBD1 covers 7 bases. Germline V gene lookup returns CDR1 GTSNPN and CDR2 SVGIG (reference sequence). This CDR3 has 15 residues. J was trimmed by 6 bases and V by 3 bases; bases with no gene match: 13. The CDR3 nucleotides are TGTGCCTGGAGGCCCCAGGGGGTAATCTGGAATGGCTACACCTTC. Its translation: CAWRPQGVIWNGYTF.

The J gene is TRBJ2-5, the V gene TRBV21-1; the table calls TRBD1, which could not be checked here. TRBV21-1 corresponds to a pseudogene. CDR3 length equals 13 residues. The DNA for the CDR3 is TGTGCCAGTCCCGGGACACCGCAAGAGACCCAGTACTTC. Protein sequence: CASPGTPQETQYF.

This chain uses TRBV7-9 with TRBJ2-1, with 9 bases aligning to TRBD2. The germline V gene encodes CDR1 SEHNR and CDR2 FQNEAQ (reference sequence). This CDR3 comprises 15 residues. J was trimmed by 1 base and V by 8 bases; bases with no gene match: 6. The CDR3 DNA is TGTGCCAGCTGGTCTAGCGGGGTTTCCTACAATGAGCAGTTCTTC. Residues: CASWSSGVSYNEQFF.

This clone was recorded a few times. J is TRBJ1-2 and V is TRBV19; D is undetermined. V was pared by 8 bases and J by 3 bases, with 13 bases between. CDR1 and CDR2 from the germline V gene are LNHDA and SQIVND (reference sequence). The CDR3 extends over 13 amino acids. The CDR3 bases are TGTGCCAGTCAAGAGGCGGTAGACTATGGCTACACCTTC. Its translation is CASQEAVDYGYTF. Full variable domain (rest looked up from reference TRBV19 and TRBJ1-2): DGGITQSPKYLFRKEGQNVTLSCEQNLNHDAMYWYRQDPGQGLRLIYYSQIVNDFQKGDIAEGYSVSREKKESFPLTVTSAQKNPTAFYLCASQEAVDYGYTFGSGTRLTVV.

This chain links TRBV9 with TRBJ1-1, with a possible D match to TRBD1 (5 bases). The germline V gene encodes CDR1 SGDLS and CDR2 YYNGEE. V was clipped by 4 bases and J by 1 base, with 17 bases between them. The CDR3 is 16 amino acids. CDR3 sequence reads: CASSTGPEVGNTEAFF. The CDR3 DNA sequence: TGTGCCAGCAGCACAGGCCCAGAGGTAGGGAACACTGAAGCTTTCTTT.

In this sample, this clone turned up once. The chain employs TRBV2 and TRBJ1-2; possible D gene TRBD1, 5 bases. V was clipped by 5 bases and J by 2 bases, with 9 bases between them. The CDR3 covers 13 residues. Germline CDR1 reads SNHLY; CDR2 reads FYNNEI. DNA of the CDR3: TGTGCCAGCAGTTCTCCAGGGAACTATGGCTACACCTTC. It specifies CASSSPGNYGYTF.

This chain joins TRBV12-3 or TRBV12-4 and TRBJ2-1; D is unresolved. V was cut by 2 bases and J by 8 bases, with 4 bases left in between. There are 11 residues in the CDR3. CDR3 DNA: TGTGCCAGCAGTTTACTCGATGAGCAGTTCTTC. It is translated as CASSLLDEQFF.

The V gene is TRBV6-6, the J gene TRBJ1-2; 9 bases agree with TRBD1. The V gene end was trimmed by 6 bases and the J gene end by 8 bases; junction bases not matched to a gene: 4. This CDR3 region has 12 residues. Looked up from germline, CDR1 is MNHNY and CDR2 is SVGAGI (reference sequence). The CDR3 is CASSPGQGGYTF. Written as DNA, the CDR3 is TGTGCCAGCAGCCCCGGACAGGGGGGCTACACCTTC.

The chain recombines TRBV10-3 with TRBJ1-2; D perhaps matches TRBD1 (5 bases). V dropped 2 bases and J dropped 5 bases, with 12 bases sitting between them. Germline V gene data show CDR1 as ENHRY and CDR2 as SYGVKD. The CDR3 totals 14 residues. In nucleotides, the CDR3 is TGTGCCATCAGTGAGGACAGCCGGGCGTATGGCTACACCTTC. As protein: CAISEDSRAYGYTF.

In DNA form, the CDR3 reads TGTGCCAGTAGTATGTGGTGGCAGGGGGCGCCCGGAGAGACCCAGTACTTC. It yields the protein CASSMWWQGAPGETQYF. The rearrangement links TRBV19 to TRBJ2-5, with 8 bases identical to TRBD1. Trimming at V came to 3 bases and at J to 4 bases, leaving 13 bases not matched to a gene. Germline V gene data show CDR1 as LNHDA and CDR2 as SQIVND (reference sequence). This CDR3 region has 17 residues.

This clone was counted a few times. The chain employs TRBV4-1 and TRBJ2-7; 11 bases fit TRBD1. V lost 1 base to trimming and J lost 5 bases; unmatched junction nucleotides: 7. Germline CDR1 is MGHRA and CDR2 is YSYEKL. The CDR3 runs to 16 residues. The CDR3 DNA follows: TGCGCCAGCAGCCAAGTGGTGGGACAGGGGGTGAACGAGCAGTACTTC. It codes for CASSQVVGQGVNEQYF.

The V and J genes are TRBV5-1 and TRBJ2-1, with 11 nucleotides matching TRBD1. This CDR3 contains 13 residues. Per the germline V gene, CDR1 is SGHRS and CDR2 is YFSETQ. Trimming cost V 4 bases and J 15 bases; bases outside gene matches: 9. Written as DNA, the CDR3 is TGCGCCAGCAGCACAGGACAGGGGGCCCCTGGGTTCTTC. The encoded protein is CASSTGQGAPGFF.

V is TRBV2 and J is TRBJ1-1; D gene ambiguous. This CDR3 spans 14 amino acids. Germline loops: CDR1 SNHLY, CDR2 FYNNEI. V was trimmed by 1 base and J by 2 bases, leaving 8 bases between them. The CDR3 coding sequence is TGTGCCAGCAGTGAAGAGCACCCAAACACTGAAGCTTTCTTT. Amino acid sequence: CASSEEHPNTEAFF.

The chain joins TRBV21-1 to TRBJ1-1; TRBD1, the D gene given by the table, was not confirmed from the DNA. TRBV21-1 is termed a pseudogene. The CDR3 covers 15 residues. The CDR3 region has the DNA TGTGCCAGCAGCAATCCCACGCAGGGAAACACTGAAGCTTTCTTT. It encodes CASSNPTQGNTEAFF.

The genes are TRBV2 and TRBJ1-6, with D possibly TRBD1 on 6 matching bases. The CDR3 runs to 14 residues. In germline, CDR1 is SNHLY, CDR2 FYNNEI. V was trimmed by 6 bases and J by 0 bases, leaving 6 bases between them. This CDR3 reads CASRGGSYNSPLHF. The CDR3 coding sequence is TGTGCCAGCAGAGGGGGCTCCTATAATTCACCCCTCCACTTT.

Points on this clone: The junction differs from germline at one of its ends, possibly a read error. The rearrangement uses TRBV19 and TRBJ1-2; 12 bases line up with TRBD1. Germline V gene sequence: CDR1 LNHDA, CDR2 SQIVND (reference sequence). The CDR3 is 15 amino acids. CDR3 DNA: TGTGCCAGTAGTATCGGTACGGGACAGGGGGCCCGTATCTACTTC. Translated, it gives CASSIGTGQGARIYF.

The chain is built from TRBV18 and TRBJ1-1, with D possibly TRBD1 on 6 matching bases. Germline CDR1 KGHSH, CDR2 LQKENI. Trimming left V 1 base short and J 2 bases short, with 14 bases between. This CDR3 has 16 amino acids. In DNA, the CDR3 is TGTGCCAGCTCACCACTCGGGACAATTTTAAACACTGAAGCTTTCTTT. This sequence encodes CASSPLGTILNTEAFF.

The genes are TRBV28 and TRBJ1-1; tentative D call: TRBD1 (5 bases). V lost 5 bases and J lost 6, with 16 bases in between. CDR1 MDHEN and CDR2 SYDVKM come from the germline V gene. CDR3 length: 14 amino acids. The CDR3 nucleotides are TGTGCCAGCAGTCTAACAAGGACAACGTCTGAAGCTTTCTTT. Translation: CASSLTRTTSEAFF.

This chain links TRBV3-1 (or the pseudogene TRBV3-2) with TRBJ1-2; 8 bases are a match to TRBD1. The junction had 5 bases not matched to a gene; V was cut back by 5 bases and J by 6 bases. CDR1 and CDR2 (germline): LGHDT, YNNKEL (reference sequence). The CDR3 is 13 amino acids. The CDR3 nucleotides read TGTGCCAGCAGCAACCGGGACAGGAATGGCTACACCTTC. It encodes CASSNRDRNGYTF.

The chain is built from TRBV2 and TRBJ1-1; D is perhaps TRBD1 (6 bases). V dropped 6 bases and J dropped 4 bases, with 15 bases sitting between them. Germline values: CDR1 SNHLY, CDR2 FYNNEI. This CDR3 is 14 amino acids long. CDR3 DNA sequence: TGTGCCAGCAGCGCGACAGGACTTAGCACTGAAGCTTTCTTT. Translation gives CASSATGLSTEAFF.

The V and J genes are TRBV4-3 and TRBJ2-5; TRBD2 might be the D (5 bases). The CDR3 has 13 amino acids. V was clipped by 2 bases and J by 5 bases, with 9 bases between them. CDR1 LGHNA and CDR2 YSLEER come from the germline V gene. The CDR3 is CASSQQREETQYF. CDR3 in DNA: TGCGCCAGCAGCCAACAGAGGGAGGAGACCCAGTACTTC.

The rearrangement links TRBV4-3 to TRBJ1-2; D is unclear. CDR1 and CDR2 (germline): LGHNA, YSLEER. CDR3 length: 14 residues. V gave up 4 bases and J gave up 4 bases, with 13 bases separating them. The CDR3 spells CASSRVREPYGYTF. The CDR3 DNA reads as TGCGCCAGCAGCCGCGTGAGAGAGCCCTATGGCTACACCTTC.

The V gene is TRBV6-2 or TRBV6-3, the J gene TRBJ2-3, with 10 bases lining up with TRBD1. V shed 6 bases and J 4 bases; nucleotides not matched to a gene: 10. This CDR3 region has 16 residues. Germline V gene data show CDR1 as MNHEY and CDR2 as SVGEGT. The CDR3 spells CASSHASTGGADTQYF. Written as DNA, the CDR3 is TGTGCCAGCAGCCACGCATCGACAGGGGGCGCAGATACGCAGTATTTT.